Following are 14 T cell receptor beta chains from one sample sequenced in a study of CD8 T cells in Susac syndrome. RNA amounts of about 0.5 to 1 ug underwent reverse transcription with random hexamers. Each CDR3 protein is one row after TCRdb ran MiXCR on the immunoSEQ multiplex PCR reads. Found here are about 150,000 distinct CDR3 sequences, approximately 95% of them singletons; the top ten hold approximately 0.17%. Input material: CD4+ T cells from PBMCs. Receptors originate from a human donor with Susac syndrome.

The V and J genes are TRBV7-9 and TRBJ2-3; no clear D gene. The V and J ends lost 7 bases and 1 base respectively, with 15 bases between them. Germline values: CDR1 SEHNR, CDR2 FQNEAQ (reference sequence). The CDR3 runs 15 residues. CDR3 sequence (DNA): TGTGCCAGCACCCGTGGAGCACAACGCACAGATACGCAGTATTTT. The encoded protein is CASTRGAQRTDTQYF.

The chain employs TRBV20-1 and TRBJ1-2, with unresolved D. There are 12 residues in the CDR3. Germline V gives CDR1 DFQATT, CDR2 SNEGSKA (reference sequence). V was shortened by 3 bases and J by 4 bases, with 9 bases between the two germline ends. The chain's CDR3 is CSASHGFYGYTF. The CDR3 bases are TGCAGTGCTAGCCACGGATTCTATGGCTACACCTTC.

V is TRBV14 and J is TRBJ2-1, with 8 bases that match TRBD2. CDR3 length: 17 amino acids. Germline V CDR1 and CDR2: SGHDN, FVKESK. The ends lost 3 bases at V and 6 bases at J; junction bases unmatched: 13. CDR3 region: CASSQLDPGTRSNEQFF. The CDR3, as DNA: TGTGCCAGCAGCCAGCTTGACCCCGGGACTAGGAGCAATGAGCAGTTCTTC.

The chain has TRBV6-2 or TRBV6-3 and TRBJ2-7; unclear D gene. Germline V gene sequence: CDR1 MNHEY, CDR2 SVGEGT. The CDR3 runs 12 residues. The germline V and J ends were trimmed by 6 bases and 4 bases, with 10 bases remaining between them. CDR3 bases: TGTGCCAGCAGAATGGATCTATACGAGCAGTACTTC. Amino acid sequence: CASRMDLYEQYF.

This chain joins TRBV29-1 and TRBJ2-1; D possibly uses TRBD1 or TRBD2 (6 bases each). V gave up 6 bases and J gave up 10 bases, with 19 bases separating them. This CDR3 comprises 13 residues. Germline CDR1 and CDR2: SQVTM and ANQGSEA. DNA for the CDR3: TGCAGCGTAAGGGATGGGGGGCAGGGGGAGCAGTTCTTC. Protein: CSVRDGGQGEQFF.

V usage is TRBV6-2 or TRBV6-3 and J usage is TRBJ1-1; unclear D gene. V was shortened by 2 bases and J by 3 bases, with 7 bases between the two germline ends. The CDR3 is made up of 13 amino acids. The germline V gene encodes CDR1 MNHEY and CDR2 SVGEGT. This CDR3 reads CASSYRRDTEAFF. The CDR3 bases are TGTGCCAGCAGTTACCGAAGGGACACTGAAGCTTTCTTT.

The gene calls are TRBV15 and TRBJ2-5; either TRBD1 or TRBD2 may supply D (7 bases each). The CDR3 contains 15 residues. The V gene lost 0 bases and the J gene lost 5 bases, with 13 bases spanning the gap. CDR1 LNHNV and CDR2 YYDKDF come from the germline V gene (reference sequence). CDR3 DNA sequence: TGTGCCACCAGCAGAGATGGCAGGGGGGGGGAGACCCAGTACTTC. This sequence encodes CATSRDGRGGETQYF.

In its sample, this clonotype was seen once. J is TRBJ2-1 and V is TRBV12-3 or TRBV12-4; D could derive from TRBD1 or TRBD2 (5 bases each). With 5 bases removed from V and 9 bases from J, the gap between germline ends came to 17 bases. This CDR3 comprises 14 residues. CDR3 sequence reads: CASSPAGDVREQFF. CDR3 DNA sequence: TGTGCCAGCAGTCCCGCTGGGGACGTGCGTGAGCAGTTCTTC.

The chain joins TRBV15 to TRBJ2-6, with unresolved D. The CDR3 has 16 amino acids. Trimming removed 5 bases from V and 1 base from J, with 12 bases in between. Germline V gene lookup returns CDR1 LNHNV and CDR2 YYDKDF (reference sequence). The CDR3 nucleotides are TGTGCCACCAGCGGAGCCCGCCCTTCTGGGGCCAACGTCCTGACTTTC. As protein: CATSGARPSGANVLTF.

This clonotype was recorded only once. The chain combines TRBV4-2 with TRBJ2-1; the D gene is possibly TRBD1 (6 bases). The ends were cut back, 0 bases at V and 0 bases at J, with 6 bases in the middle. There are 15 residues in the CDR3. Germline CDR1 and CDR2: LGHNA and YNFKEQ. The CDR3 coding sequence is TGTGCCAGCAGCCAAGAAGGGGGCTCCTACAATGAGCAGTTCTTC. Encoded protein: CASSQEGGSYNEQFF.

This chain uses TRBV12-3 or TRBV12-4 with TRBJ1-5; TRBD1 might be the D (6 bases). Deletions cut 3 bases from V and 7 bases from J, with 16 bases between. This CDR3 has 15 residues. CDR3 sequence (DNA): TGTGCCAGCAGTTTGATCGGGGGCGCGAGCCAGCCCCAGCATTTT. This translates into CASSLIGGASQPQHF.

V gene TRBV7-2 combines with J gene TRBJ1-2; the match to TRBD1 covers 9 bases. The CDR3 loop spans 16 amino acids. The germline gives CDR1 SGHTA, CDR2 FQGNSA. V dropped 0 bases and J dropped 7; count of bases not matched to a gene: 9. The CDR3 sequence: CASSLAGTGTVFGYTF. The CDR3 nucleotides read TGTGCCAGCAGCTTAGCCGGGACAGGGACAGTATTTGGCTACACCTTC.

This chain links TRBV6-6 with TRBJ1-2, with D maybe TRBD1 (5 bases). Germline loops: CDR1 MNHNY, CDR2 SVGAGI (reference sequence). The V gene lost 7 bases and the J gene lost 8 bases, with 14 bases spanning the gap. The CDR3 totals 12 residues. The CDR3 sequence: CASNSKGVGYTF. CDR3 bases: TGTGCCAGCAACAGCAAAGGGGTGGGCTACACCTTC.

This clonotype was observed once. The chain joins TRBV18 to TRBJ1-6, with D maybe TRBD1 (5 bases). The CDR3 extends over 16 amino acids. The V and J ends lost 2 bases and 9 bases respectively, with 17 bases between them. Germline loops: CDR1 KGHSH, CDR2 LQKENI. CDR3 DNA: TGTGCCAGCTCACCATTACAGGACATGCGGAGTTCACCCCTCCACTTT. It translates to CASSPLQDMRSSPLHF.